These T cell receptor beta chains were read from a single sample in a study of CD8 T cells in ankylosing spondylitis. TCRdb re-called the 5' RACE reads through MiXCR, storing one row per CDR3 protein. The table lists tens of thousands of distinct CDR3 sequences, around 30% of them singletons. The sequenced material came from blood, either unsorted or a sorted T cell fraction (not recorded which). Receptor source: a male donor with ankylosing spondylitis or in good health (not recorded which). Each CDR3 is given with its conserved first and last residue. D genes are given only for firm matches. Where a row states a size, it is once, few, many or the class of an expanded clone; other rows omit it.

CSARTSESYEQYF	TGCAGCGCCCGGACTAGCGAGTCCTACGAGCAGTACTTC	TRBJ2-7	TRBD2	few	13	TRBV29-1
CASTKGPLNTEAFF	TGTGCCAGCACCAAGGGACCGCTGAACACTGAAGCTTTCTTT	TRBJ1-1	-	-	14	TRBV6-1
CASSLTGTGETQYF	TGTGCCAGCAGCCTTACCGGGACAGGAGAGACCCAGTACTTC	TRBJ2-5	TRBD1	few	14	TRBV7-6
CASSLDSDTQYF	TGTGCCAGCAGCTTAGACTCAGATACGCAGTATTTT	TRBJ2-3	-	few	12	TRBV13
CASSLRPVSQSENSPLHF	TGTGCCAGCAGCTTGAGACCGGTTTCTCAGTCGGAGAATTCACCCCTCCACTTT	TRBJ1-6	-	-	18	TRBV5-5
CASSVGQSPGTEAFF	TGTGCCAGCAGCGTAGGACAGTCCCCGGGGACTGAAGCTTTCTTT	TRBJ1-1	-	-	15	TRBV9
CASSLGTGRGNNQPQHF	TGTGCCAGCAGTCTGGGGACAGGGAGAGGGAACAATCAGCCCCAGCATTTT	TRBJ1-5	TRBD1	-	17	TRBV27
CASSIRDRQSEQYF	TGTGCCAGCAGCATTCGGGACAGGCAGTCCGAGCAGTACTTC	TRBJ2-7	TRBD1	-	14	TRBV9
CASSSGTGRRYNEQFF	TGTGCCAGCAGCTCCGGGACAGGGAGACGTTACAATGAGCAGTTCTTC	TRBJ2-1	TRBD1	few	16	TRBV5-6
CASSEWRGTTEAFF	TGTGCCAGCAGTGAATGGAGGGGAACAACTGAAGCTTTCTTT	TRBJ1-1	-	few	14	TRBV25-1
CASSPRGDRNTEAFF	TGCGCCAGCAGCCCGAGGGGGGACAGGAACACTGAAGCTTTCTTT	TRBJ1-1	TRBD1	few	15	TRBV5-1
CASSPSENTGELFF	TGCGCCAGCAGCCCGTCTGAGAACACCGGGGAGCTGTTTTTT	TRBJ2-2	-	-	14	TRBV5-1
CASSGDRRGNEQFF	TGTGCCAGCAGCGGGGACAGAAGGGGCAATGAGCAGTTCTTC	TRBJ2-1	TRBD1	once	14	TRBV5-6
CASSLWGASGEQYF	TGTGCCAGCAGCCTGTGGGGAGCGTCAGGCGAGCAGTACTTC	TRBJ2-7	-	-	14	TRBV5-6
CASSLRAPGNTEAFF	TGTGCCAGCAGCTTGCGGGCCCCGGGCAACACTGAAGCTTTCTTT	TRBJ1-1	-	-	15	TRBV5-6
CASSFNGDYNEQFF	TGCGCCAGCAGTTTTAACGGGGACTACAATGAGCAGTTCTTC	TRBJ2-1	-	-	14	TRBV5-1
CASSPREAIDAFF	TGTGCCAGCAGCCCTAGGGAGGCAATTGACGCTTTCTTT	TRBJ1-1	-	few	13	TRBV9
CASSSRTQYEQYF	TGTGCCAGCAGCTCCCGGACACAATACGAGCAGTACTTC	TRBJ2-7	-	few	13	TRBV7-8